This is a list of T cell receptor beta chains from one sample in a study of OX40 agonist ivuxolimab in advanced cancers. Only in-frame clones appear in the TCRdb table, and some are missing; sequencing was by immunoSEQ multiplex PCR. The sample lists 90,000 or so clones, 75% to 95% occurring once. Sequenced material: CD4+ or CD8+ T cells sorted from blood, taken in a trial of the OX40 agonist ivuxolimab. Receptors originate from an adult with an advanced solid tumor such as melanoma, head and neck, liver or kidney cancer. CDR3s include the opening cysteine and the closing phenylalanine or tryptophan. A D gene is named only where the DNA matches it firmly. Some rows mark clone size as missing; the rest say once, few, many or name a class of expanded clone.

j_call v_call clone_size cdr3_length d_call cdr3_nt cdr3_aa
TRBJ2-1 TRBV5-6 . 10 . TGTGCCAGCAGCTTGGGGGGGCAGTTCTTC CASSLGGQFF
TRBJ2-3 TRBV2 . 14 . TGTGCCAGTCGGCCGACACCTAGCACAGATACGCAGTATTTT CASRPTPSTDTQYF
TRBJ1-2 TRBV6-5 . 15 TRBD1 TGTGCCAGCAGTCCTTACAGGGGGGCCAACTATGGCTACACCTTC CASSPYRGANYGYTF
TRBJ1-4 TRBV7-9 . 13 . TGTGCCAGCACCCAGGGCTACAATGAAAAACTGTTTTTT CASTQGYNEKLFF
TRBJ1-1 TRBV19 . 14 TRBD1 TGTGCCAGTAGGGAACAGGGGCAGGGAACTGAAGCTTTCTTT CASREQGQGTEAFF
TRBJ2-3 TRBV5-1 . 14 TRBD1 TGCGCCAGCAGGCCAGGGGGTAGCACAGATACGCAGTATTTT CASRPGGSTDTQYF
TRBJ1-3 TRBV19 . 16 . TGTGCCAGTAGTTCTCGGACAGCCTCCTCTGGAAACACCATATATTTT CASSSRTASSGNTIYF
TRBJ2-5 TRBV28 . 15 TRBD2 TGTGCCAGCAAAAACCAGGGATCTAGCGGAGAGACCCAGTACTTC CASKNQGSSGETQYF
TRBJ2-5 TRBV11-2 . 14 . TGTGCCAGCAGCCGGGACATAGTCCAAGAGACCCAGTACTTC CASSRDIVQETQYF
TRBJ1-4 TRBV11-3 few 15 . TGTGCCAGCAGCTTATCTACCCTCTCGGGGGAAAAACTGTTTTTT CASSLSTLSGEKLFF
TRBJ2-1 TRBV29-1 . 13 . TGCAGCTTCGGGGCAGGGGTTAACAATGAGCAGTTCTTC CSFGAGVNNEQFF
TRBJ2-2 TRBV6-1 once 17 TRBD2 TGTGCCAGCAGTGAAATCGCTCTAGGCGGGAGGTCCGGGGAGCTGTTTTTT CASSEIALGGRSGELFF
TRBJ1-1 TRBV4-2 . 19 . TGTGCCAGCAGCCAAGAAGTAGGCAGGGAAATGAGATTGAACACTGAAGCTTTCTTT CASSQEVGREMRLNTEAFF
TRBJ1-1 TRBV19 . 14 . TGTGCCAGTAGACAGCAGGGGTTTGGCACTGAAGCTTTCTTT CASRQQGFGTEAFF
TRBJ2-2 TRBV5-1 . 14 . TGCGCCAGCAGCCCTAGGGTGAACACCGGGGAGCTGTTTTTT CASSPRVNTGELFF
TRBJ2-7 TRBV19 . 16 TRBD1 TGTGCCAGTAGACGCTTCGGGACAGGGGGCACCTACGAGCAGTACTTC CASRRFGTGGTYEQYF